The T cell receptor beta chain under discussion was sequenced for a study of cytomegalovirus exposure and HLA in healthy donors. As for the study in general: There were 70 million to 95 million unique TCRs (from HLA-typed donors) in an early data release.

Study conclusions and caveats: In an earlier analysis, productive rearrangement rates for most beta V segments clustered near 87% or 30%. More clonal expansion characterized HLA-associated TCR beta chains than equally common others in a later analysis. A later analysis linked a missense DCLRE1C variant to TCR beta V- and J-gene trimming.

The PCR used 60 Vbeta and 13 Jbeta primers. Only in-frame clones appear in the TCRdb table, and some are missing; sequencing was by immunoSEQ multiplex PCR. Here the sample spans approximately 190,000 clones, 87% being singletons. Germline V gene lookup returns CDR1 SEHNR and CDR2 FQNEAQ (reference sequence). Trimming removed 2 bases at V and 7 bases at J, with 11 bases between. The CDR3 totals 13 residues. On this clone itself: Its target is not known.

This sequence joins TRBV7-9 and TRBJ1-1; D is unresolved. The source is a man younger than 45 in good health and CMV-seronegative. The material sequenced was PBMCs. CDR3 protein: CASSLRQINEAFF. The CDR3 nucleotides read TGTGCCAGCAGCTTACGCCAGATAAATGAAGCTTTCTTT. Full variable domain (remainder filled in from reference TRBV7-9 and TRBJ1-1): DTGVSQNPRHKITKRGQNVTFRCDPISEHNRLYWYRQTLGQGPEFLTYFQNEAQLEKSRLLSDRFSAERPKGSFSTLEIQRTEQGDSAMYLCASSLRQINEAFFGQGTRLTVV.